Following are 30 T cell receptor beta chains from one sample sequenced in a study of vaccination and CD4 T cells after COVID-19. Their recognized antigens are unknown. The sample's treatment: approximately 11-day PBMC culture with coronavirus spike peptide pools or control peptides (ViraFEST assay). Cultured CD4+ T cells had their DNA profiled by the Oncomine TCR Beta short-read assay. TCRdb redid the calling of the PCR reads with MiXCR, one entry per CDR3 protein. The sample has 9,500 to 15,000 distinct CDR3 sequences, more than 50% seen once. Sequenced input: CD4+ T cells from blood, cultured in vitro. The receptors stem from a human donor who had recovered from COVID-19.

V and J are TRBV2 and TRBJ1-1, with TRBD1 as a possible D gene (5 bases). Germline-derived CDR1 and CDR2 are SNHLY and FYNNEI. Trimming stripped 6 bases from V and 1 base from J, with 21 bases between. This CDR3 is built from 17 residues. The CDR3 DNA sequence: TGTGCCAGCAGACCGGGACGTTCTCCTGGGCCGAACACTGAAGCTTTCTTT. Residues: CASRPGRSPGPNTEAFF.

This clonotype was seen only once. The chain combines TRBV28 with TRBJ2-1; perhaps TRBD2 as D (5 bases). The V gene lost 10 bases and the J gene lost 5 bases, with 15 bases spanning the gap. Germline CDR1 and CDR2: MDHEN and SYDVKM. The CDR3 extends over 13 amino acids. The CDR3 reads CANRESGNNEQFF. CDR3 sequence (DNA): TGTGCCAACCGAGAGAGCGGCAACAATGAGCAGTTCTTC.

This clonotype was counted only a few times. The genes are TRBV27 and TRBJ1-2, with 7 positions matching TRBD1. V lost 3 bases to trimming and J lost 9 bases; unmatched junction nucleotides: 7. Germline V CDR1 and CDR2: MNHEY, SMNVEV (reference sequence). The CDR3 consists of 13 residues. CDR3 amino acids: CASSFRGGDSYTF. CDR3 DNA sequence: TGTGCCAGCAGTTTTCGAGGGGGCGACAGCTACACCTTC.

The chain combines TRBV7-2 with TRBJ2-7; 8 positions match TRBD2. CDR1 is SGHTA and CDR2 is FQGNSA in the germline V gene. This CDR3 has 16 amino acids. Trimming took 3 bases from V and 0 from J; bases not matched to a gene: 7. CDR3 loop: CASSFRRSGSSYEQYF. The CDR3 DNA reads TGTGCCAGCAGCTTTCGGCGAAGCGGGAGCTCCTACGAGCAGTACTTC.

V usage is TRBV18 and J usage is TRBJ2-3; D unresolved. Germline CDR1 reads KGHSH; CDR2 reads LQKENI. Trimming took off 5 bases at V and 0 bases at J, with 6 bases between the two ends. The CDR3 length is 13 residues. CDR3 sequence (DNA): TGTGCCAGCTCATCACAAAGCACAGATACGCAGTATTTT. Its translation: CASSSQSTDTQYF.

The chain combines TRBV6-1 with TRBJ2-3; perhaps TRBD2 as D (5 bases). Trimming pared 7 bases from V and 5 bases from J, leaving 13 bases between. The CDR3 is 13 amino acids. Germline V gene sequence: CDR1 MNHNS, CDR2 SASEGT. DNA of the CDR3: TGTGCCAGCACGCTAGCCGGTAGAGATACGCAGTATTTT. Amino acid sequence: CASTLAGRDTQYF.

The chain combines TRBV10-3 with TRBJ2-2; D is possibly TRBD1 (5 bases). Germline V gene lookup returns CDR1 ENHRY and CDR2 SYGVKD. The V end was cut by 8 bases, the J end by 10 bases, with 20 bases between. The CDR3 is 14 residues long. The CDR3, as DNA: TGTGCCATCGGGGCCCTGGGGCGGTCCCTGGAGCTGTTTTTT. It translates to CAIGALGRSLELFF.

The chain recombines TRBV2 with TRBJ2-3; 11 bases fit TRBD2. CDR1 is SNHLY, CDR2 FYNNEI, per germline. The CDR3 is 15 amino acids. Trimming cost V 11 bases and J 2 bases; bases outside gene matches: 9. The CDR3 DNA follows: TGTGCCGGAGGTTTGACTAGCGGGACCACAGATACGCAGTATTTT. Residues: CAGGLTSGTTDTQYF.

The rearrangement uses TRBV7-2 and TRBJ2-5; TRBD2 matches at 8 bases. The CDR3 has 16 residues. Germline trimming cut 1 base from V and 3 bases from J; bases unmatched to any gene: 7. From germline, CDR1 is SGHTA and CDR2 FQGNSA. The CDR3 sequence is CASSLGSGAGEETQYF. DNA for the CDR3: TGTGCCAGCAGCTTAGGGAGTGGAGCGGGGGAAGAGACCCAGTACTTC.

The V and J genes are TRBV20-1 and TRBJ1-3, with 8 bases lining up with TRBD1. Germline values: CDR1 DFQATT, CDR2 SNEGSKA (reference sequence). Trimming at V came to 0 bases and at J to 0 bases, leaving 7 bases not matched to a gene. This CDR3 comprises 17 residues. CDR3 nucleotide sequence: TGCAGTGCTAGAGACCCGACAGGGGACTCCTCTGGAAACACCATATATTTT. The encoded protein is CSARDPTGDSSGNTIYF.

The gene calls are TRBV20-1 and TRBJ2-7; weak D call: TRBD2 (5 bases). This CDR3 region has 16 residues. V gave up 0 bases and J gave up 6 bases, with 21 bases separating them. Germline CDR1 and CDR2: DFQATT and SNEGSKA (reference sequence). CDR3 amino acids: CSARDPRGLTKGEQYF. In nucleotides, the CDR3 is TGCAGTGCTAGAGATCCTCGCGGACTGACTAAGGGCGAGCAGTACTTC.

The CDR3 DNA reads as TGTGCCAGCAGCCCTGACAGGGCCGTCACAGATACGCAGTATTTT. Its translation is CASSPDRAVTDTQYF. The chain employs TRBV5-6 and TRBJ2-3, with TRBD1 matching 7 bases. CDR1 and CDR2 from the germline V gene are SGHDT and YYEEEE. This CDR3 comprises 15 residues. The J segment lost 2 bases and the V segment lost 4 bases, leaving 7 bases of the junction unmatched. Complete variable domain (other parts from reference TRBV5-6 and TRBJ2-3): DAGVTQSPTHLIKTRGQQVTLRCSPKSGHDTVSWYQQALGQGPQFIFQYYEEEERQRGNFPDRFSGHQFPNYSSELNVNALLLGDSALYLCASSPDRAVTDTQYFGPGTRLTVL.

This clonotype was seen more than once but under ten times. The V gene is TRBV6-1, the J gene TRBJ1-5, with TRBD1 identical over 7 bases. J gave up 6 bases and V 5 bases, and 10 bases lay outside the gene matches. This CDR3 spans 15 amino acids. Germline assignment: CDR1 MNHNS and CDR2 SASEGT. The CDR3 reads CASSIYRGVGQPQHF. The CDR3 DNA reads TGTGCCAGCAGTATTTACAGGGGAGTTGGTCAGCCCCAGCATTTT.

The rearrangement joins TRBV7-9 to TRBJ2-7, with D possibly called TRBD1 or TRBD2 (5 bases each). Germline V gene data show CDR1 as SEHNR and CDR2 as FQNEAQ (reference sequence). Trimming shortened V by 5 bases and J by 6 bases, and 26 bases separated the two germline ends. The CDR3 consists of 17 residues. CDR3 DNA sequence: TGTGCCAGCAGCCTCGGCCATGCAGGGCGGGCTCTTAGCGAGCAGTACTTC. Translation: CASSLGHAGRALSEQYF.

The count of this clonotype is one. The V and J genes are TRBV29-1 and TRBJ1-1; no reliable D call. CDR1 is SQVTM and CDR2 is ANQGSEA in the germline V gene. The length of the CDR3 is 14 residues. The V end was cut by 4 bases, the J end by 4 bases, with 16 bases between. The CDR3 nucleotides read TGCAGCGTTGCAGGAAAGGTTGGCGGCACTGAAGCTTTCTTT. It encodes CSVAGKVGGTEAFF.

The rearrangement joins TRBV20-1 to TRBJ1-2, with TRBD1 as a possible D gene (5 bases). The CDR3 totals 15 residues. V dropped 0 bases and J dropped 6 bases, with 17 bases sitting between them. CDR1 is DFQATT and CDR2 is SNEGSKA in the germline V gene (reference sequence). The CDR3 protein is CSARDFQGAGDGYTF. CDR3 nucleotide sequence: TGCAGTGCTAGAGATTTCCAAGGGGCAGGCGATGGCTACACCTTC.

This clonotype was detected only once. One end of the junction varies from germline; a read error may be responsible. The chain recombines TRBV7-3 with TRBJ2-3; TRBD2 aligns across 11 bases. This CDR3 contains 15 residues. The V gene's germline CDR1 is SGHTA and CDR2 FQGTGA. In nucleotides, the CDR3 is TGTGCCAGCAGCCGTCTAGCGGGAGGCGCAGATACGCAGTGTTTT. Translated: CASSRLAGGADTQCF.

This CDR3 is CASSLVWGSGTTSGTQYF. Here the CDR3 DNA reads TGTGCCAGCAGCTTAGTTTGGGGTAGCGGGACGACCTCGGGTACGCAGTATTTT. The rearrangement links TRBV7-8 to TRBJ2-3; 8 bases agree with TRBD2. This CDR3 is 18 amino acids long. The V and J ends lost 1 base and 8 bases, in that order; junction bases with no gene match: 17. Germline CDR1 is SGHVS and CDR2 is FQNEAQ.

The chain is built from TRBV20-1 and TRBJ1-2; maybe TRBD1 (5 bases). The CDR3 covers 13 residues. The germline V gene encodes CDR1 DFQATT and CDR2 SNEGSKA (reference sequence). Trimming removed 6 bases at V and 1 base at J, with 12 bases between. The CDR3 DNA sequence: TGCAGTGCCGCCCCCGGGGGTAACTATGGCTACACCTTC. It encodes CSAAPGGNYGYTF.

The gene calls are TRBV24-1 and TRBJ1-5, with D maybe TRBD1 (5 bases). Trimming took 10 bases from V and 6 from J, leaving 15 bases between them. This CDR3 is 13 amino acids long. Germline CDR1 is KGHDR and CDR2 is SFDVKD. In DNA form, the CDR3 reads TGTGCCACTTCACTCGGGGGTTCTCAGCCCCAGCATTTT. As protein: CATSLGGSQPQHF.

This chain connects TRBV7-3 to TRBJ2-2, with 7 bases aligning to TRBD2. V was pared by 0 bases and J by 2 bases, with 6 bases of the junction left unmatched. Germline CDR1 is SGHTA and CDR2 is FQGTGA. The CDR3 runs 17 residues. CDR3 DNA sequence: TGTGCCAGCAGCTTAACTCAGGCTAGCGGTAACACCGGGGAGCTGTTTTTT. It encodes CASSLTQASGNTGELFF.

The chain carries TRBV6-4 and TRBJ2-1, with 7 bases identical to TRBD2. The CDR3 has 15 amino acids. CDR1 and CDR2 from the germline V gene are MRHNA and SNTAGT. J gave up 2 bases and V 2 bases, and 3 bases lay outside the gene matches. CDR3 loop: CASSDEAGPYNEQFF. The CDR3 bases are TGTGCCAGCAGTGACGAAGCGGGACCCTACAATGAGCAGTTCTTC.

This chain connects TRBV27 to TRBJ2-7, with 7 bases matching TRBD1. Trimming at V came to 5 bases and at J to 1 base, leaving 11 bases not matched to a gene. The germline CDR1 and CDR2 sequences are MNHEY and SMNVEV (reference sequence). There are 16 residues in the CDR3. CDR3 protein: CASSPTVPGQSYEQYF. CDR3 sequence (DNA): TGTGCCAGCAGTCCTACGGTGCCGGGACAGTCCTACGAGCAGTACTTC.

The chain uses TRBV15 and TRBJ2-1; unclear D gene. The V gene's germline CDR1 is LNHNV and CDR2 YYDKDF (reference sequence). This CDR3 comprises 13 residues. V lost 4 bases, J lost 10 bases, and 14 bases lay in between. The CDR3 spells CATSKLLGWEQFF. The CDR3 nucleotides read TGTGCCACCAGCAAACTCCTTGGCTGGGAGCAGTTCTTC.

The chain uses TRBV6-1 and TRBJ2-7, with a tentative D call TRBD1 (6 bases). Trimming cost V 5 bases and J 0 bases, with 14 bases left between them. This CDR3 has 15 residues. The V gene's germline CDR1 is MNHNS and CDR2 SASEGT. The CDR3 loop reads CASSLSGHLSYEQYF. In DNA, the CDR3 is TGTGCCAGCAGTCTCTCGGGACACCTCTCCTACGAGCAGTACTTC.

This chain uses TRBV18 with TRBJ2-3, with D tentatively TRBD2 (5 bases). CDR3 length: 19 amino acids. Germline CDR1 reads KGHSH; CDR2 reads LQKENI. The V end lost 6 bases, the J end lost 0 bases, and 25 bases lay between the germline ends. This chain's CDR3 is CASSYRSSGVLKSTDTQYF. CDR3 nucleotides: TGTGCCAGCTCCTATCGGTCGAGCGGTGTCCTTAAGAGCACAGATACGCAGTATTTT.

This clonotype was recorded a few times. This rearrangement joins TRBV28 to TRBJ2-7; TRBD1 aligns across 7 bases. The V and J ends lost 7 bases and 7 bases, in that order; junction bases with no gene match: 13. Per germline, CDR1 MDHEN and CDR2 SYDVKM. The CDR3 sequence is 14 residues long. The CDR3 bases are TGTGCCAGCAAGGCAGGGGGTACTCCTAGAGAGCAGTACTTC. As protein: CASKAGGTPREQYF.

The V gene is TRBV6-1, the J gene TRBJ1-1; no reliable D call. V shed 7 bases and J shed 1 base, with 10 bases lying between them. Germline lookup yields CDR1 MNHNS and CDR2 SASEGT. The CDR3 sequence is 13 residues long. CDR3: CASTAQRNTEAFF. CDR3 coding DNA: TGTGCCAGCACCGCACAGAGGAACACTGAAGCTTTCTTT.

The chain has TRBV5-6 and TRBJ2-3, with D tentatively TRBD2 (5 bases). This CDR3 region has 14 residues. The V end was cut by 0 bases, the J end by 2 bases, with 7 bases between. Germline CDR1 reads SGHDT; CDR2 reads YYEEEE. The CDR3 loop reads CASSLGGHTDTQYF. Here the CDR3 DNA reads TGTGCCAGCAGCTTGGGAGGGCACACAGATACGCAGTATTTT.

The chain recombines TRBV7-9 with TRBJ1-6; a weak D match, TRBD1 (6 bases). Trimming shortened V by 1 base and J by 10 bases, and 8 bases separated the two germline ends. The CDR3 sequence is 13 residues long. Germline V lookup: CDR1 SEHNR, CDR2 FQNEAQ (reference sequence). CDR3 region: CASSLGQASPLHF. The CDR3 bases are TGTGCCAGCAGCTTAGGACAGGCATCACCCCTCCACTTT.